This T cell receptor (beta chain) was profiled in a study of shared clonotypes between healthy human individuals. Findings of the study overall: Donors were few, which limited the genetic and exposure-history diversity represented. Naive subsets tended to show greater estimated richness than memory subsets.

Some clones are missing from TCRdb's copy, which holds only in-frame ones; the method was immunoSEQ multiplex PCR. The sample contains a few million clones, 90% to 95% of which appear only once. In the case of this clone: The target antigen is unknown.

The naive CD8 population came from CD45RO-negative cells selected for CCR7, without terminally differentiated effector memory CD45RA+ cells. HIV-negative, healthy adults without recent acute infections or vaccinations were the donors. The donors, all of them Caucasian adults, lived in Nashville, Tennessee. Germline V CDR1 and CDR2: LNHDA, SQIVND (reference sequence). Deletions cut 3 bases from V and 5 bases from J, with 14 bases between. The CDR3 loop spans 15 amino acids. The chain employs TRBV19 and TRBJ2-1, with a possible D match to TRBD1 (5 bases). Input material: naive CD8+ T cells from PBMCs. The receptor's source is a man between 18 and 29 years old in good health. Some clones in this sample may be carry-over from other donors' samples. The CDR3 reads CASSIKSIRDNEQFF. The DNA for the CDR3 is TGTGCCAGTAGTATTAAGTCTATCAGGGACAATGAGCAGTTCTTC.